These T cell receptor beta chains were read from a single sample in a study of identical twins. TCRdb passed the 5' RACE reads through MiXCR, listing each CDR3 protein once. This table has about 220,000 distinct CDR3 sequences, 6% to 8.5% appearing once. The sample also formed part of further work on yellow fever vaccine responses in identical twins.

The sample consisted of CD8+ T cells sorted from blood. Receptor source: a woman under 30 in good health. Each CDR3 is given with its conserved first and last residue. D genes are given only for firm matches. The listing skips clone size in some rows; elsewhere it reads once, few, many or a size class.

many	16	TRBD2	TRBV3-1	TRBJ2-7	CASSPQTSGMAYEQYF	TGTGCCAGCAGCCCCCAGACTAGCGGGATGGCCTACGAGCAGTACTTC
few	20	.	TRBV6-2/TRBV6-3	TRBJ2-5	CASSVQQSSPLGQLQETQYF	TGTGCCAGCAGCGTCCAGCAGTCCTCTCCCCTCGGCCAACTCCAAGAGACCCAGTACTTC
few	16	.	TRBV3-1	TRBJ2-3	CASSQGSGGTTDTQYF	TGTGCCAGCAGCCAAGGTTCGGGGGGCACCACAGATACGCAGTATTTT
.	14	.	TRBV9	TRBJ2-1	CASSVAGAGNEQFF	TGTGCCAGCAGCGTAGCAGGTGCGGGGAATGAGCAGTTCTTC
.	14	.	TRBV20-1	TRBJ2-7	CSAGGLAVTYEQYF	TGCAGTGCTGGCGGGCTAGCCGTTACCTACGAGCAGTACTTC
few	14	.	TRBV7-9	TRBJ2-7	CASSLRDRPYEQYF	TGTGCCAGCAGCCTCCGGGACCGACCCTACGAGCAGTACTTC
.	16	.	TRBV2	TRBJ1-5	CASSGRGEVGNQPQHF	TGTGCCAGCAGTGGGCGGGGGGAGGTTGGCAATCAGCCCCAGCATTTT
few	17	TRBD2	TRBV4-1	TRBJ2-7	CASSPKAPLAGSYEQYF	TGCGCCAGCAGCCCAAAAGCCCCTCTAGCGGGGTCGTACGAGCAGTACTTC
.	13	TRBD1	TRBV7-8	TRBJ2-5	CASSLDRAKTQYF	TGTGCCAGCAGCTTGGACAGGGCAAAGACCCAGTACTTC
many	13	.	TRBV7-8	TRBJ1-1	CASSWQTNTEAFF	TGTGCCAGCAGCTGGCAGACGAACACTGAAGCTTTCTTT
.	13	.	TRBV5-1	TRBJ2-2	CATNSGNTGELFF	TGCGCCACGAACAGCGGGAACACCGGGGAGCTGTTTTTT
.	15	.	TRBV10-3	TRBJ1-1	CAISETGFGNTEAFF	TGTGCCATCAGCGAAACAGGGTTCGGGAACACTGAAGCTTTCTTT
many	17	TRBD2	TRBV3-1	TRBJ2-1	CASSQHTGTSGAFEQFF	TGTGCCAGCAGCCAGCATACCGGGACTAGCGGTGCTTTTGAGCAGTTCTTC
.	20	.	TRBV3-1	TRBJ2-3	CASSPVDRRSPMLSTDTQYF	TGTGCCAGCAGCCCCGTCGATAGGAGGTCGCCCATGTTGAGCACAGATACGCAGTATTTT
.	13	TRBD2	TRBV12-3/TRBV12-4	TRBJ2-1	CASSLDQRGEQFF	TGTGCCAGCAGTTTGGACCAGCGGGGAGAGCAGTTCTTC
many	14	.	TRBV20-1	TRBJ2-3	CSASPTPSPDTQYF	TGCAGTGCTAGTCCAACTCCGTCCCCAGATACGCAGTATTTT
.	15	.	TRBV20-1	TRBJ2-1	CSASQGGGFYNEQFF	TGCAGTGCTAGCCAAGGTGGGGGCTTCTACAATGAGCAGTTCTTC
.	16	TRBD2	TRBV28	TRBJ2-1	CASSPASLAGRGEQFF	TGTGCCAGCAGTCCTGCGTCACTAGCGGGGCGGGGTGAGCAGTTCTTC
few	14	TRBD2	TRBV5-5	TRBJ2-3	CASSSGLVTDTQYF	TGTGCCAGCAGCTCCGGACTAGTCACAGATACGCAGTATTTT
many	18	.	TRBV18	TRBJ2-1	CASSPESPGPSTGNEQFF	TGTGCCAGCTCACCAGAGAGTCCCGGGCCCAGCACCGGCAATGAGCAGTTCTTC
.	16	TRBD2	TRBV3-1	TRBJ2-3	CASSHEAGERLDTQYF	TGTGCCAGCAGCCATGAAGCGGGGGAAAGGTTAGATACGCAGTATTTT
.	16	TRBD1	TRBV4-1	TRBJ2-3	CASSPQGAPGADTQYF	TGCGCCAGCAGCCCACAGGGGGCCCCGGGGGCAGATACGCAGTATTTT
few	15	TRBD1	TRBV7-8	TRBJ2-7	CASSQSGGPTYEQYF	TGTGCCAGCAGCCAATCAGGGGGCCCTACCTACGAGCAGTACTTC
many	12	.	TRBV20-1	TRBJ1-1	CSANIGNTEAFF	TGCAGTGCTAACATAGGGAACACTGAAGCTTTCTTT
few	14	.	TRBV7-8	TRBJ2-4	CASSLGVAKNIQYF	TGTGCCAGCAGCTTAGGCGTTGCCAAAAACATTCAGTACTTC
many	12	.	TRBV29-1	TRBJ2-7	CSVTVATYEQYF	TGCAGCGTTACAGTCGCCACCTACGAGCAGTACTTC
many	14	TRBD1	TRBV28	TRBJ1-1	CASSLLDRGGEAFF	TGTGCCAGCAGTTTACTCGACAGGGGAGGCGAAGCTTTCTTT
few	21	TRBD2	TRBV20-1	TRBJ2-1	CSARDWTSGGITARDYNEQFF	TGCAGTGCTAGAGACTGGACTAGCGGGGGGATCACAGCGAGGGACTACAATGAGCAGTTCTTC
.	16	.	TRBV18	TRBJ2-2	CASSPDIFGNTGELFF	TGTGCCAGCTCACCGGACATCTTTGGTAACACCGGGGAGCTGTTTTTT
many	17	.	TRBV6-5	TRBJ2-2	CASSYSPTGGYTGELFF	TGTGCCAGCAGTTACAGTCCAACCGGGGGATATACCGGGGAGCTGTTTTTT
few	16	.	TRBV6-1	TRBJ2-4	CASSGTWGASRNIQYF	TGTGCCAGCAGCGGGACCTGGGGGGCTAGCCGAAACATTCAGTACTTC
few	15	.	TRBV5-1	TRBJ2-2	CASSFREWGTGELFF	TGCGCCAGCAGCTTCCGGGAGTGGGGCACCGGGGAGCTGTTTTTT
many	9	.	TRBV10-3	TRBJ1-4	CAVPEKLFF	TGTGCCGTCCCCGAAAAACTGTTTTTT
few	14	TRBD1	TRBV6-4	TRBJ2-1	CASSPGQGHNEQFF	TGTGCCAGCAGTCCGGGACAGGGGCACAATGAGCAGTTCTTC
few	15	.	TRBV20-1	TRBJ1-6	CSASLEGRRGSPLHF	TGCAGTGCTAGCCTCGAGGGGCGGCGGGGTTCACCCCTCCACTTT
.	15	TRBD1	TRBV7-9	TRBJ2-7	CASSVTGGDLYEQYF	TGTGCCAGCAGCGTAACAGGGGGCGACCTCTACGAGCAGTACTTC
few	14	.	TRBV27	TRBJ1-4	CASSTGPTNEKLFF	TGTGCCAGCAGTACAGGGCCAACTAATGAAAAACTGTTTTTT
many	16	.	TRBV14	TRBJ2-3	CASSQAYREGEDTQYF	TGTGCCAGCAGCCAAGCTTACCGCGAGGGAGAAGATACGCAGTATTTT
.	17	.	TRBV20-1	TRBJ2-1	CSARGKRGRSSYNEQFF	TGCAGTGCTAGAGGGAAGAGAGGGCGAAGCTCCTACAATGAGCAGTTCTTC
.	15	TRBD1	TRBV3-1	TRBJ2-1	CASSPGTASYNEQFF	TGTGCCAGCAGCCCCGGGACAGCCTCCTACAATGAGCAGTTCTTC
many	16	.	TRBV15	TRBJ2-1	CATSREGRATYNEQFF	TGTGCCACCAGCAGAGAAGGGCGGGCAACCTACAATGAGCAGTTCTTC
few	15	.	TRBV24-1	TRBJ1-1	CATSDPSIEEGQAFF	TGTGCCACCAGTGACCCCTCCATTGAGGAGGGACAAGCTTTCTTT